The rows below give T cell receptor beta chains drawn from one sample of a study of blood T cell repertoires in COVID-19. This table comes from immunoSEQ multiplex PCR, and its TCRdb copy is limited to in-frame clones, with some not included. The profile shows 150,000 to 200,000 clones, approximately 85% of them singletons. Input material: peripheral blood. These receptors were collected from a woman older than 75 with acute or convalescent COVID-19. Both conserved end residues are part of each CDR3. A D gene is named only where the DNA matches it firmly. Not all rows give a size; the values are once, few, many and, for expanded clones, a class.

d_call | j_call | clone_size | v_call | cdr3_aa | cdr3_nt
NA | TRBJ1-5 | NA | TRBV27 | CASTPGGGQPQHF | TGTGCCAGCACGCCGGGGGGCGGGCAGCCCCAGCATTTT
NA | TRBJ1-4 | NA | TRBV21-1 | CASSLPGQGEKLFF | TGTGCCAGCAGCCTACCTGGACAGGGCGAAAAACTGTTTTTT
NA | TRBJ2-1 | NA | TRBV5-4 | CASSPRGGAYNEQFF | TGTGCCAGCAGCCCGCGCGGCGGGGCCTACAATGAGCAGTTCTTC
TRBD2 | TRBJ2-1 | NA | TRBV29-1 | CSVVVGDGEGNEQFF | TGCAGCGTTGTTGTAGGGGACGGGGAGGGCAATGAGCAGTTCTTC
NA | TRBJ2-7 | NA | TRBV2 | CASNREQSYEQYF | TGTGCCAGCAACCGGGAACAATCCTACGAGCAGTACTTC
NA | TRBJ1-2 | NA | TRBV7-3 | CASSLTGRGSGYTF | TGTGCCAGCAGCTTAACGGGCAGGGGTAGCGGCTACACCTTC
TRBD2 | TRBJ2-3 | NA | TRBV5-4 | CASSPLKQREGSDTQYF | TGTGCCAGCAGCCCCCTTAAACAGCGGGAGGGTTCAGATACGCAGTATTTT
TRBD2 | TRBJ2-1 | NA | TRBV5-4 | CASSSREGGRYNEQFF | TGTGCCAGCAGCTCCCGGGAGGGGGGAAGATACAATGAGCAGTTCTTC
TRBD1 | TRBJ2-2 | NA | TRBV3-1/TRBV3-2 | CASSQGDRVGAGELFF | TGTGCCAGCAGCCAAGGGGACAGGGTAGGCGCCGGGGAGCTGTTTTTT
NA | TRBJ1-6 | once | TRBV27 | CASSFAFRASNSPLHF | TGTGCCAGCAGTTTCGCCTTCCGAGCCTCTAATTCACCCCTCCACTTT
TRBD1 | TRBJ2-7 | NA | TRBV18 | CASSPPGQGLVQYF | TGTGCCAGCTCACCTCCGGGACAGGGGCTGGTGCAGTACTTC
NA | TRBJ1-5 | NA | TRBV18 | CASSPIGGGRGNQPQHF | TGTGCCAGCTCACCAATAGGGGGGGGTAGGGGCAATCAGCCCCAGCATTTT
TRBD1 | TRBJ2-1 | once | TRBV5-4 | CASSFSTGTYNEQFF | TGTGCCAGCAGCTTCTCGACAGGGACCTACAATGAGCAGTTCTTC
TRBD1 | TRBJ2-1 | once | TRBV4-2 | CASSTRDRGRLYEQFF | TGTGCCAGCAGCACCCGGGACAGGGGGCGTCTTTATGAGCAGTTCTTC
TRBD1 | TRBJ2-2 | NA | TRBV2 | CASTQGAQTGELFF | TGTGCCAGTACACAGGGGGCGCAAACCGGGGAGCTGTTTTTT
TRBD1 | TRBJ1-2 | few | TRBV5-1 | CASSEGQPVGNYGYTF | TGCGCCAGCAGCGAGGGACAGCCTGTCGGTAACTATGGCTACACCTTC
TRBD1 | TRBJ2-7 | NA | TRBV27 | CASRAGTAKSYEQYF | TGTGCCAGCAGAGCTGGGACAGCTAAATCCTACGAGCAGTACTTC
NA | TRBJ1-1 | NA | TRBV5-1 | CASSSDGRNTEAFF | TGCGCCAGCAGTTCGGACGGGAGGAACACTGAAGCTTTCTTT
NA | TRBJ1-1 | NA | TRBV11-2 | CASSSTRTEAFF | TGTGCCAGCAGCTCAACCAGAACTGAAGCTTTCTTT
NA | TRBJ2-3 | NA | TRBV5-4 | CASSLPTSSGDTQYF | TGTGCCAGCAGCTTGCCAACTTCCTCGGGGGATACGCAGTATTTT
NA | TRBJ1-5 | once | TRBV6-2/TRBV6-3 | CASSNYRAPNQPQHF | TGTGCCAGCAGCAACTACAGGGCCCCCAATCAGCCCCAGCATTTT
TRBD2 | TRBJ2-7 | NA | TRBV5-1 | CASSPGGTRTYEQYF | TGCGCCAGCAGCCCGGGGGGGACACGTACCTACGAGCAGTACTTC
NA | TRBJ2-7 | NA | TRBV12-3/TRBV12-4 | CASSWTVSYEQYF | TGTGCCAGCAGTTGGACAGTCTCCTACGAGCAGTACTTC
NA | TRBJ2-5 | NA | TRBV7-2 | CASSLVSAARQETQYF | TGTGCCAGCAGCTTAGTCTCGGCGGCTCGCCAAGAGACCCAGTACTTC
NA | TRBJ2-2 | NA | TRBV7-2 | CASSFTEGPGELFF | TGTGCCAGCAGCTTCACCGAGGGTCCCGGGGAGCTGTTTTTT
NA | TRBJ2-7 | NA | TRBV3-1/TRBV3-2 | CASSPIVYGYEQYF | TGTGCCAGCAGCCCGATAGTTTACGGGTACGAGCAGTACTTC
NA | TRBJ2-1 | NA | TRBV3-1/TRBV3-2 | CASSPGGMGLYEQFF | TGTGCCAGCAGCCCTGGCGGGATGGGCCTGTATGAGCAGTTCTTC
TRBD2 | TRBJ2-7 | NA | TRBV20-1 | CSASGTSGDYEQYF | TGCAGTGCTAGTGGGACTAGCGGAGATTACGAGCAGTACTTC
NA | TRBJ2-2 | once | TRBV19 | CASSPGLANTGELFF | TGTGCCAGTAGTCCGGGACTCGCGAACACCGGGGAGCTGTTTTTT
TRBD2 | TRBJ2-1 | few | TRBV18 | CASSLGTSGMRDEQFF | TGTGCCAGCTCACTTGGGACTAGCGGGATGCGTGATGAGCAGTTCTTC
NA | TRBJ2-1 | NA | TRBV11-2 | CASSLVSAGPTNEQFF | TGTGCCAGCAGCTTAGTTTCGGCAGGGCCAACAAATGAGCAGTTCTTC
NA | TRBJ2-5 | NA | TRBV21-1 | CASTGFGETQYF | TGTGCCAGCACAGGGTTCGGAGAGACCCAGTACTTC
TRBD2 | TRBJ2-3 | NA | TRBV18 | CASSPGTSGLTDTQYF | TGTGCCAGCTCACCAGGCACTAGCGGCCTCACAGATACGCAGTATTTT
TRBD1 | TRBJ1-2 | NA | TRBV9 | CASTPGQGIYGYTF | TGTGCCAGCACCCCTGGACAGGGTATCTATGGCTACACCTTC
NA | TRBJ1-4 | NA | TRBV9 | CASSVEAGPEKLFF | TGTGCCAGCAGCGTAGAGGCAGGGCCCGAAAAACTGTTTTTT
NA | TRBJ1-2 | NA | TRBV5-1 | CASSLGQLYGYTF | TGCGCCAGCAGCTTAGGACAGCTCTATGGCTACACCTTC
NA | TRBJ2-1 | NA | TRBV9 | CASSQEAYEKQFF | TGTGCCAGCAGCCAGGAGGCATACGAGAAGCAGTTCTTC
TRBD1 | TRBJ1-1 | once | TRBV12-3/TRBV12-4 | CASQQGASTEAFF | TGTGCCAGTCAACAGGGGGCGAGCACTGAAGCTTTCTTT
NA | TRBJ1-3 | NA | TRBV25-1 | CASSESGSGNTIYF | TGTGCCAGCAGTGAATCCGGTTCTGGAAACACCATATATTTT
TRBD1 | TRBJ1-1 | NA | TRBV5-5 | CASSPWGRGVSTTEAFF | TGTGCCAGCAGCCCCTGGGGCAGGGGGGTTTCGACGACTGAAGCTTTCTTT
NA | TRBJ2-1 | NA | TRBV7-9 | CASSLYGRRSSYNEQFF | TGTGCCAGCAGCTTATACGGTAGGAGGAGCTCCTACAATGAGCAGTTCTTC
NA | TRBJ1-2 | NA | TRBV19 | CASTERVGHGYTF | TGTGCCAGTACCGAACGAGTCGGTCATGGCTACACCTTC
NA | TRBJ1-2 | NA | TRBV4-3 | CASSPRAGPYGYTF | TGCGCCAGCAGCCCGAGGGCAGGCCCCTATGGCTACACCTTC
NA | TRBJ1-2 | few | TRBV2 | CASRQATRSYGYTF | TGTGCCAGCAGACAGGCCACGCGTAGCTATGGCTACACCTTC
TRBD2 | TRBJ2-1 | few | TRBV5-4 | CASSAGTSGGSKGLF | TGTGCCAGCAGCGCGGGGACTAGCGGGGGCAGTAAAGGACTCTTC
NA | TRBJ2-5 | NA | TRBV19 | CASSGGLQETQYF | TGTGCCAGTAGCGGGGGTCTCCAAGAGACCCAGTACTTC
NA | TRBJ1-2 | once | TRBV7-8 | CASSLVREDYGYTF | TGTGCCAGCAGCTTAGTTCGAGAAGATTATGGCTACACCTTC
NA | TRBJ1-5 | NA | TRBV6-2/TRBV6-3 | CASSYSVIGRKNQPQHF | TGTGCCAGCAGTTACTCGGTTATCGGCAGGAAAAATCAGCCCCAGCATTTT
TRBD1 | TRBJ1-2 | NA | TRBV5-6 | CASSAGWPGQGSHGYTF | TGTGCCAGCAGCGCTGGGTGGCCGGGACAGGGGTCCCATGGCTACACCTTC
NA | TRBJ1-6 | NA | TRBV5-1 | CASSAGTGNSPLHF | TGCGCCAGCAGCGCCGGGACTGGAAATTCACCCCTCCACTTT
NA | TRBJ1-1 | NA | TRBV6-1 | CASSEARGRMRDGEAFF | TGTGCCAGCAGTGAAGCGCGGGGAAGAATGAGGGATGGTGAAGCTTTCTTT
TRBD2 | TRBJ2-5 | NA | TRBV5-1 | CASSLAGWGLAGQETQYF | TGCGCCAGCAGCTTGGCCGGGTGGGGACTAGCGGGACAAGAGACCCAGTACTTC
TRBD1 | TRBJ2-3 | NA | TRBV10-1 | CASSENQGAPDTQYF | TGCGCCAGCAGTGAGAACCAGGGGGCGCCAGATACGCAGTATTTT
NA | TRBJ2-7 | NA | TRBV4-2 | CASSQDHEDEQYF | TGTGCCAGCAGCCAAGATCACGAGGACGAGCAGTACTTC